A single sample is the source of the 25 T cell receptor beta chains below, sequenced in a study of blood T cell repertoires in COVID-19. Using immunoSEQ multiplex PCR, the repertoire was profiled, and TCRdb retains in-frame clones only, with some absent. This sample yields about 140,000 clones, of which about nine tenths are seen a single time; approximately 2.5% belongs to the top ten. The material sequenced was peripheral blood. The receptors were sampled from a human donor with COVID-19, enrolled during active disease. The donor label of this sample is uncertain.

CDR3: CASSSGGEGETQYF. CDR3 sequence (DNA): TGCGCCAGCAGCTCGGGCGGGGAGGGGGAGACCCAGTACTTC. The V call is TRBV5-1, the J call TRBJ2-5; 7 bases fit TRBD2. This CDR3 is built from 14 residues. After removal of 3 bases from V and 5 bases from J, the junction contained 7 bases not matched to a gene. The germline V gene has CDR1 SGHRS and CDR2 YFSETQ.

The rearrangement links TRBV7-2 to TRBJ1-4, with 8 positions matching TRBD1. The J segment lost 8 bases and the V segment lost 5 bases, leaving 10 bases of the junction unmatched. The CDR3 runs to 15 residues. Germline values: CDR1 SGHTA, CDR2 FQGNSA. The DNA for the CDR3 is TGTGCCAGCAGCCCCACTCCAGGGGGCAAGGAAAAACTGTTTTTT. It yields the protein CASSPTPGGKEKLFF.

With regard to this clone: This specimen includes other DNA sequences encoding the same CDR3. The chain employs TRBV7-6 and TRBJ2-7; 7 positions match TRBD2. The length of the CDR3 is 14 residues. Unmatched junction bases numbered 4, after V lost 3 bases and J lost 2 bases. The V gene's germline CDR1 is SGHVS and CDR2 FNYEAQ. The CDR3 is CASSLTGGTYEQYF. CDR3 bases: TGTGCCAGCAGCTTGACGGGGGGTACCTACGAGCAGTACTTC.

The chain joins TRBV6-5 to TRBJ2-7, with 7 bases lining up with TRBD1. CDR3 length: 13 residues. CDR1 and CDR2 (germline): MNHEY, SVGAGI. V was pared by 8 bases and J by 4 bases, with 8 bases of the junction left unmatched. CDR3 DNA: TGTGCCAGCTCAGACCACAGGGGATACGAGCAGTACTTC. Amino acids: CASSDHRGYEQYF.

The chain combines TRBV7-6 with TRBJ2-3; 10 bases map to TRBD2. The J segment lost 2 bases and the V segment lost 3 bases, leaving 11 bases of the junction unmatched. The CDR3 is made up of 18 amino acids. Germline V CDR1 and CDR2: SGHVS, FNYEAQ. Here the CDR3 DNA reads TGTGCCAGCAGCTTGAGCAGCGGGAGGGCCAGCGACACAGATACGCAGTATTTT. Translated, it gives CASSLSSGRASDTDTQYF.

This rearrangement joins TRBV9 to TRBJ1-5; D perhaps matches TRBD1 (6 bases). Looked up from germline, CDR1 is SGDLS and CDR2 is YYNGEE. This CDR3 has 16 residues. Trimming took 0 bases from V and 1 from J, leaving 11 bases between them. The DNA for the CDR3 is TGTGCCAGCAGCGTAGGGGCAGGACAGAGCAATCAGCCCCAGCATTTT. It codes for CASSVGAGQSNQPQHF.

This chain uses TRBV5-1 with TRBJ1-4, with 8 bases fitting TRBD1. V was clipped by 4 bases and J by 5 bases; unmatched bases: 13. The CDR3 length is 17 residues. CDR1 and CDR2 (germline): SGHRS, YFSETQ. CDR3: CASSRIMTGESNEKLFF. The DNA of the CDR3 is TGCGCCAGCAGCCGCATCATGACAGGGGAATCGAATGAAAAACTGTTTTTT.

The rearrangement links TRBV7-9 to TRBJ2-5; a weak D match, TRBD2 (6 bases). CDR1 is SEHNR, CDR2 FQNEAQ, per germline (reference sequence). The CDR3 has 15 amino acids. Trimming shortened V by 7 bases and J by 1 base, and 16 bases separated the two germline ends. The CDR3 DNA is TGTGCCAGCAACCTAGCCGGGGGAGGCCAAGAGACCCAGTACTTC. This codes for CASNLAGGGQETQYF.

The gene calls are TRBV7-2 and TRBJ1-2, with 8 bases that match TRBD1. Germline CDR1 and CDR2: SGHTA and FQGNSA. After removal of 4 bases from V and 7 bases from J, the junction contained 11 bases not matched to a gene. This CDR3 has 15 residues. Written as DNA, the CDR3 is TGTGCCAGCAGCTCTAGGGGCAGGGGGCGAGGTGGCTACACCTTC. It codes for CASSSRGRGRGGYTF.

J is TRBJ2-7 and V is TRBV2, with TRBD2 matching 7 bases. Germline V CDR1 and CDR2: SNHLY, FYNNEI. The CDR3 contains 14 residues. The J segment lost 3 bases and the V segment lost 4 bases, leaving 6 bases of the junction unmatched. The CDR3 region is CASSVTSPHYEQYF. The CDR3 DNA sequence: TGTGCCAGCAGTGTGACTAGCCCCCACTACGAGCAGTACTTC.

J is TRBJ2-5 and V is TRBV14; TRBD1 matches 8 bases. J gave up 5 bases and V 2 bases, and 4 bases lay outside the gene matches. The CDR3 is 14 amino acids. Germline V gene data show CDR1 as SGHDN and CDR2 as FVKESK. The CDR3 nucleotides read TGTGCCAGCAGCCAACGGACAGGGAGGGAGACCCAGTACTTC. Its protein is CASSQRTGRETQYF.

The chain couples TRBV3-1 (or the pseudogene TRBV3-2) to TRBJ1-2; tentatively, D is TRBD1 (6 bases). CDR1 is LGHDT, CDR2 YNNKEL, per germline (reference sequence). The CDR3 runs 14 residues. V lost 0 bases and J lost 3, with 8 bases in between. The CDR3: CASSQEQGDYGYTF. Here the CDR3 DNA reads TGTGCCAGCAGCCAAGAACAGGGAGACTATGGCTACACCTTC.

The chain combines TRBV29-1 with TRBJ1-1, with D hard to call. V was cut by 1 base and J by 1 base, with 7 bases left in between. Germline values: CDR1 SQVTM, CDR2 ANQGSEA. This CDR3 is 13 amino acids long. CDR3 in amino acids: CSVEGQQNTEAFF. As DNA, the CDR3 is TGCAGCGTTGAAGGGCAACAGAACACTGAAGCTTTCTTT. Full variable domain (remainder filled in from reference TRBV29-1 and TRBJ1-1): SAVISQKPSRDICQRGTSLTIQCQVDSQVTMMFWYRQQPGQSLTLIATANQGSEATYESGFVIDKFPISRPNLTFSTLTVSNMSPEDSSIYLCSVEGQQNTEAFFGQGTRLTVV.

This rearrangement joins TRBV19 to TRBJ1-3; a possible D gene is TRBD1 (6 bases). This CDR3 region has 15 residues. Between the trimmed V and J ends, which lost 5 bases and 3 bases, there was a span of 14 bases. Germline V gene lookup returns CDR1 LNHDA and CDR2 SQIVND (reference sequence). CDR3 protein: CASSLQGLGGNTIYF. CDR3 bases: TGTGCCAGTAGTTTGCAGGGGTTAGGTGGAAACACCATATATTTT.

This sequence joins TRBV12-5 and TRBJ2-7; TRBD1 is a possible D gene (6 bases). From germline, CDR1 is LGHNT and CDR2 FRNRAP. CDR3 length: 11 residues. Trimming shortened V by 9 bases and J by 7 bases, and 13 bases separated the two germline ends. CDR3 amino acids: CARGTPEEQYF. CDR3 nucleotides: TGTGCTAGGGGGACACCCGAGGAGCAGTACTTC. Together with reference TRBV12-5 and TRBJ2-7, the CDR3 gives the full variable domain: DARVTQTPRHKVTEMGQEVTMRCQPILGHNTVFWYRQTMMQGLELLAYFRNRAPLDDSGMPKDRFSAEMPDATLATLKIQPSEPRDSAVYFCARGTPEEQYFGPGTRLTVT.

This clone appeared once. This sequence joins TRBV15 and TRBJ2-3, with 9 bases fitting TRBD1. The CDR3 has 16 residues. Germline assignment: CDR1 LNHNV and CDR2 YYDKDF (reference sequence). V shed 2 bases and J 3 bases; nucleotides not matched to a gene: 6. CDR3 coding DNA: TGTGCCACCAGCAGAAGCCGGGACAGGGATACAGATACGCAGTATTTT. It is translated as CATSRSRDRDTDTQYF.

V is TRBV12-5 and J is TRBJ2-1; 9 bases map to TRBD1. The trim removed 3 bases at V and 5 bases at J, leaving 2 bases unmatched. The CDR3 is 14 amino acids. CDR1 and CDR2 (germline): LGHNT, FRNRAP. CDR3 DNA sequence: TGTGCTAGTGGTTTAGGGACAGGGAACAATGAGCAGTTCTTC. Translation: CASGLGTGNNEQFF.

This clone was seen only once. The CDR3 region is CASNPGTSGVTGEQYF. The CDR3 DNA reads TGTGCCAGCAACCCCGGGACTAGCGGGGTCACGGGGGAGCAGTACTTC. The chain couples TRBV21-1 to TRBJ2-7; the table's D gene call, TRBD2, was not cross checked with the DNA. TRBV21-1 corresponds to a pseudogene. This CDR3 region has 16 residues.

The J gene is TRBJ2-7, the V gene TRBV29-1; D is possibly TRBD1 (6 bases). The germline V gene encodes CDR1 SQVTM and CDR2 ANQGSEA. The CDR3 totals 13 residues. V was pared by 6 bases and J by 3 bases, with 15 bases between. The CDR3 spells CSVRTGQNYEQYF. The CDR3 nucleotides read TGCAGCGTGCGAACTGGACAGAACTACGAGCAGTACTTC.

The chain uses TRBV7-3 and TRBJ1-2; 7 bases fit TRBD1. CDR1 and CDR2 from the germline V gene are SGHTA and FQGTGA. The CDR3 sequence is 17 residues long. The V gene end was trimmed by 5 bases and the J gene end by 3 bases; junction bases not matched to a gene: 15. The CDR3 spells CASSLRSGGQGDYGYTF. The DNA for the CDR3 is TGTGCCAGCAGCCTTAGGTCAGGAGGGCAGGGGGACTATGGCTACACCTTC.

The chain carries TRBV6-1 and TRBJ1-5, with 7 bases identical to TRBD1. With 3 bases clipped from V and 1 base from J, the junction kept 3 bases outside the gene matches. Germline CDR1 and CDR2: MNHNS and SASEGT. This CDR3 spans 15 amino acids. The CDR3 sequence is CASSDRGPSNQPQHF. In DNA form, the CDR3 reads TGTGCCAGCAGTGATAGGGGGCCAAGCAATCAGCCCCAGCATTTT.

The CDR3 coding sequence is TGCGCCAGCAGCTTCACAGGGGATCAGCCCCAGCATTTT. This translates into CASSFTGDQPQHF. This sequence joins TRBV5-1 and TRBJ1-5; 7 nucleotides align to TRBD1. J gave up 5 bases and V 2 bases, and 1 base lay outside the gene matches. The V gene's germline CDR1 is SGHRS and CDR2 YFSETQ. The CDR3 runs 13 residues.

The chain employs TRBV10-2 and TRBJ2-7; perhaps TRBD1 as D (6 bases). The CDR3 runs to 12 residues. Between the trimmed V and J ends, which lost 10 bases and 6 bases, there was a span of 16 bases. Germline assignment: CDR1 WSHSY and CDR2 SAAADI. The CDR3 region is CATGDTGSEQYF. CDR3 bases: TGCGCCACCGGGGACACTGGATCCGAGCAGTACTTC.

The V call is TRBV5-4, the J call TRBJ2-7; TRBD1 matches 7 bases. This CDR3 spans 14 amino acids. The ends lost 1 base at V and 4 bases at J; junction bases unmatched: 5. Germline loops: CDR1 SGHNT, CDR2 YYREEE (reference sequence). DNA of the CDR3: TGTGCCAGCAGCTTGTTTGGGACAGTGTACGAGCAGTACTTC. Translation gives CASSLFGTVYEQYF.

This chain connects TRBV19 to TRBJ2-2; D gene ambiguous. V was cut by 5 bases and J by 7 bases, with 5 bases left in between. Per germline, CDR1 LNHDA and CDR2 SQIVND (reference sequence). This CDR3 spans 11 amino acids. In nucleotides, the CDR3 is TGTGCCAGTAGTCCCGGCGGGGAGCTGTTTTTT. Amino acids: CASSPGGELFF.